This TCR beta chain was observed in a study of human T cells and chemical hapten exposure. Study summary: Upper inner arm skin measuring about 2 cm by about 2 cm received 2% DPC for sensitization. All through the approximately 24-week study, the scalp of each patient received diphenylcyclopropenone doses weekly. The study's findings and limits: The study found expanded TCRs formed significantly more large CDR3 similarity clusters than controls.

Germline lookup yields CDR1 SGHVS and CDR2 FQNEAQ. V dropped 5 bases and J dropped 1; count of bases not matched to a gene: 17. The CDR3 extends over 20 amino acids. TCRdb processed the RACE reads anew with MiXCR; each CDR3 protein has one entry. The sample carries some 170,000 distinct CDR3 sequences, 20% to 25% recorded once. The time point: patch test 1, 2 weeks after DPC sensitization. Treatment defined: therapeutic diphenylcyclopropenone sensitization with weekly scalp DPC. Unfractionated whole blood yielded total RNA. This clonotype came up a few times. Its antigen is unidentified. The starting material was whole blood, obtained in connection with sensitization to the hapten diphenylcyclopropenone (DPC). The receptor was derived from a woman aged 45-65 years with alopecia areata. Some clones in this sample may be carry-over from other donors' samples. This rearrangement joins TRBV7-8 to TRBJ2-3, with 11 nucleotides matching TRBD2. The CDR3 protein is CASSLRQGLAGGPRTDTQYF. For the CDR3, the DNA is TGTGCCAGCAGCCTAAGACAGGGCCTAGCGGGAGGACCCCGCACAGATACGCAGTATTTT. The full variable domain, rest sourced from reference TRBV7-8 and TRBJ2-3, is GAGVSQSPRYKVAKRGQDVALRCDPISGHVSLFWYQQALGQGPEFLTYFQNEAQLDKSGLPSDRFFAERPEGSVSTLKIQRTQQEDSAVYLCASSLRQGLAGGPRTDTQYFGPGTRLTVL.